These T cell receptor beta chains were read from a single sample in a study of Tregs in tolerant kidney transplant recipients. No antigen has been assigned to these receptors. The repertoire was sequenced with immunoSEQ multiplex PCR; TCRdb's copy has only in-frame clones and lacks some. The sample shows just under 45,000 clones, 95% to 96% of them seen only once. Sample: Tregs from blood cultured with allogeneic cells. Source of these receptors: a human donor in good health. Both conserved end residues are part of each CDR3. The D gene is left open where the match is weak. Expanded clones get a size class; other rows say once, few or many, or leave the size out.

TRBJ1-5 NA TRBV4-1 NA TGCGCCAGCAGCCAAGAGGGGAGGGGGAAGGGTCAGCCCCAGCATTTT CASSQEGRGKGQPQHF
TRBJ2-5 few TRBV7-7 NA TGTGCCAGCAGCGGAAATTTGGGGCAAGAGACCCAGTACTTC CASSGNLGQETQYF
TRBJ1-2 NA TRBV5-1 NA TGCGCCAGCAGCTTGGAGTCTAATGGCTACACCTTC CASSLESNGYTF
TRBJ1-2 NA TRBV19 NA TGTGCCAGTAGCCAACGAGGACATCAGGTCTTTGGCTACACCTTC CASSQRGHQVFGYTF
TRBJ2-5 NA TRBV18 NA TGTGCCAGCTCACCACTCGTCCTAGAGACGATGGAGACCCAGTACTTC CASSPLVLETMETQYF
TRBJ2-5 NA TRBV18 TRBD1 TGTGCCAGCTCACCACCGCGGACAGGGGTTTGGGAGACCCAGTACTTC CASSPPRTGVWETQYF
TRBJ1-5 NA TRBV5-6 NA TGTGCCAGCAGCTTGGGGGGCCATTATAGCAATCAGCCCCAGCATTTT CASSLGGHYSNQPQHF
TRBJ2-7 NA TRBV9 TRBD1 TGTGCCAGCAGCGTAGCAGGACAGGGGTGGCACGAGCAGTACTTC CASSVAGQGWHEQYF
TRBJ1-2 NA TRBV6-1 NA TGTGCCAGCACTGAAGGCGGAGGTGCCTACTATGGCTACACCTTC CASTEGGGAYYGYTF
TRBJ1-5 NA TRBV4-1 NA TGCGCCAGCAGCCAAGCCCGGCGAGGGCGTAGCAATCAGCCCCAGCATTTT CASSQARRGRSNQPQHF
TRBJ2-2 NA TRBV12-5 NA TGTGCTAGTGGTTTGGCGTCAACGCGGAGGCACACCGGGGAGCTGTTTTTT CASGLASTRRHTGELFF
TRBJ1-1 NA TRBV14 NA TGTGCCAGCAGCCAAGACCTCGGGGCAGCCGGGAACACTGAAGCTTTCTTT CASSQDLGAAGNTEAFF
TRBJ2-5 NA TRBV27 NA TGTGCCAGCAGTTTAAGGCTGCAGGGTGGGCCTTGGGAGACCCAGTACTTC CASSLRLQGGPWETQYF
TRBJ2-7 NA TRBV6-5 NA TGTGCCAGCAGTTCCGTAGGCGAGCAGTACTTC CASSSVGEQYF
TRBJ1-2 NA TRBV5-1 NA TGCGCCAGCAGCTTCGAAGGGAGGGAGGGCTATGGCTACACCTTC CASSFEGREGYGYTF
TRBJ2-2 NA TRBV19 TRBD1 TGTGCCAGTACCCCGGGGACAGGGCATACCGGGGAGCTGTTTTTT CASTPGTGHTGELFF
TRBJ2-1 NA TRBV6-5 NA TGTGCCAGCAGTTACTCCTACAGGGCTGTGGACAATGAGCAGTTCTTC CASSYSYRAVDNEQFF
TRBJ2-2 NA TRBV11-3 NA TGTGCCAGCAGCTCGTTACAGGGCCGGAGCACCGGGGAGCTGTTTTTT CASSSLQGRSTGELFF
TRBJ2-1 NA TRBV6-1 NA TGTGCCAGCAGTAAAGGGTCGGGACCGGGGTGGGGTGAGCAGTTCTTC CASSKGSGPGWGEQFF
TRBJ1-4 NA TRBV11-2 NA TGTGCCAGCAGCTTAGGGCCGGTAACAAGCACGAAACTGTTTTTT CASSLGPVTSTKLFF
TRBJ1-1 NA TRBV29-1 TRBD1 TGCAGCGTTGAATCCGGGACAGGGCCCACTGAAGCTTTCTTT CSVESGTGPTEAFF
TRBJ1-2 NA TRBV5-1 NA TGCGCCAGCAGACTCCAGCAGCCCGGGGGCTACACCTTC CASRLQQPGGYTF
TRBJ2-5 NA TRBV9 TRBD2 TGTGCCAGCAGCGCCTTATGGGGAGGGGAGACCCAGTACTTC CASSALWGGETQYF
TRBJ2-2 once TRBV6-5 TRBD1 TGTGCCAGCAGTTTCACAGGGGTAACCGGGGAGCTGTTTTTT CASSFTGVTGELFF
TRBJ2-3 NA TRBV7-9 TRBD2 TGTGCCAGCAGCTTAGTAATTGGACTAGCCCCCCCCGCGCAGTATTTT CASSLVIGLAPPAQYF
TRBJ2-3 NA TRBV4-2 NA TGTGCCAGCAGCCAACGAACTACTACAGATACGCAGTATTTT CASSQRTTTDTQYF
TRBJ2-3 NA TRBV5-1 NA TGCGCCAGCAGCTTGGACCCAGATACGCAGTATTTT CASSLDPDTQYF
TRBJ2-5 NA TRBV4-1 NA TGCGCCAGCAGCCAAGATCAGGGCCGGGCCCAGTACTTC CASSQDQGRAQYF
TRBJ2-3 NA TRBV5-4 NA TGTGCCAGCAGCCTCGACAGCCGAAGCACAGATACGCAGTATTTT CASSLDSRSTDTQYF
TRBJ2-7 NA TRBV2 TRBD2 TGTGCCAGCAGGACGCGACTAGCGGGGGGACACGAGCAGTACTTC CASRTRLAGGHEQYF
TRBJ1-1 NA TRBV11-3 NA TGTGCCAGCAGCAGCTCCCTGAACACTGAAGCTTTCTTT CASSSSLNTEAFF
TRBJ2-7 NA TRBV18 NA TGTGCCAGCTCATTCACCGGGGCCTACGAGCAGTACTTC CASSFTGAYEQYF
TRBJ1-1 NA TRBV20-1 TRBD1 TGCAGTGCTTCAGGGGGCGCGGGTACATTCTTT CSASGGAGTFF
TRBJ2-3 NA TRBV12-5 TRBD2 TGTGCTAGTGCTCGGAACCCACTGACGACTAGCGGGGCTGGAGATACGCAGTATTTT CASARNPLTTSGAGDTQYF
TRBJ2-1 NA TRBV5-1 TRBD2 TGCGCCAGCAGCTACCGGGACTACCGCAATGAGCAGTTCTTC CASSYRDYRNEQFF
TRBJ2-5 NA TRBV12-5 NA TGTGCTAGTGCCTCGCCTCGCTCCGGGCCAGCCCAAGAGACCCAGTACTTC CASASPRSGPAQETQYF
TRBJ1-2 NA TRBV9 NA TGTGCCAGCAGCGTAGGGGGACTGAGCTTCTATGGCTACACCTTC CASSVGGLSFYGYTF
TRBJ2-1 few TRBV5-4 NA TGTGCCAGCAGCTTGGAGAACTACCAGGGTGAGCAGTTCTTC CASSLENYQGEQFF
TRBJ1-2 once TRBV4-1 NA TGCGCCAGCAGCCTAATCTTTGGGCGAGGAAATAACTATGGCTACACCTTC CASSLIFGRGNNYGYTF
TRBJ2-3 NA TRBV10-1 NA TGCGCCAGCAGTGCAGCAGATACGCAGTATTTT CASSAADTQYF
TRBJ1-1 NA TRBV6-5 NA TGTGCCAGCAGTTACGGGGGGAGGGCTTTCTTT CASSYGGRAFF
TRBJ1-6 NA TRBV30 NA TGTGCCTGGCGGCTCGGGGGCGAGTCACCCCTCCACTTT CAWRLGGESPLHF
TRBJ2-5 NA TRBV2 NA TGTGCCAGCAGTGAGGTCAGGGAAAAGACCCAGTACTTC CASSEVREKTQYF
TRBJ2-1 once TRBV5-1 TRBD1 TGCGCCAGCAGCTTGGAGGGACAGAGCTCCTACAATGAGCAGTTCTTC CASSLEGQSSYNEQFF
TRBJ2-7 NA TRBV11-1 TRBD1 TGTGCCAGCAGCTTCGACAGGGGCCGGTACGAGCAGTACTTC CASSFDRGRYEQYF
TRBJ2-7 NA TRBV6-6 NA TGTGCCAGCAGTTACTCCTACGTCGAGCAGTACTTC CASSYSYVEQYF
TRBJ1-6 NA TRBV6-1 NA TGTGCCAGCAGTGGTTTCAGGGGCGGTGGTTATAATTCACCCCTCCACTTT CASSGFRGGGYNSPLHF
TRBJ2-1 NA TRBV2 NA TGTGCCAGCAAGGCGCTTGTGGGGGGAGGCTCCTACAATGAGCAGTTCTTC CASKALVGGGSYNEQFF
TRBJ1-2 NA TRBV6-6 NA TGTGCCAGCAGTTACCCAACCTCAGGGTTAAGCTACACCTTC CASSYPTSGLSYTF
TRBJ1-2 NA TRBV30 NA TGTGCCTGGAACGGATGGATGCGAGGTGGCTACACCTTC CAWNGWMRGGYTF
TRBJ1-6 NA TRBV18 TRBD1 TGTGCCAGCTCACAAGCGGGACAGGTCAATTCACCCCTCCACTTT CASSQAGQVNSPLHF
TRBJ2-7 NA TRBV29-1 NA TGCAGCGTTGGAGGGGGGGGAGGCTCCTACGAGCAGTACTTC CSVGGGGGSYEQYF
TRBJ1-6 NA TRBV5-1 NA TGCGCCAGCAGCTTGTCCCCCTATAATTCACCCCTCCACTTT CASSLSPYNSPLHF